This T cell receptor beta chain was captured by sequencing in a study of early stage breast cancer tumors. As for the study in general: Among roughly 12 ER+/PR+/HER2- tumors, eight were ductal, four lobular. Study conclusions and caveats: Compared with adjacent normal breast tissue, tumors showed around 2.7-fold greater T cell density and higher clonality.

In regard to this clone: The antigen remains undetermined.

The CDR3 runs 15 residues. Germline V gives CDR1 LGHNA, CDR2 YNFKEQ. V was pared by 0 bases and J by 5 bases, with 13 bases between. Method: immunoSEQ multiplex PCR; TCRdb's copy keeps in-frame clones and lacks some. In the table there are fewer than 80,000 clones, 80% of which are singletons. The chain employs TRBV4-2 and TRBJ2-5; D assignment may be TRBD1 or TRBD2 (6 bases each). The TCR sequence derives from a person aged 40 to 50 with breast cancer. The specimen sequenced was blood. CDR3 coding DNA: TGTGCCAGCAGCCAAGATCCCGGGGGCGGGGAGACCCAGTACTTC. Amino acid sequence: CASSQDPGGGETQYF.